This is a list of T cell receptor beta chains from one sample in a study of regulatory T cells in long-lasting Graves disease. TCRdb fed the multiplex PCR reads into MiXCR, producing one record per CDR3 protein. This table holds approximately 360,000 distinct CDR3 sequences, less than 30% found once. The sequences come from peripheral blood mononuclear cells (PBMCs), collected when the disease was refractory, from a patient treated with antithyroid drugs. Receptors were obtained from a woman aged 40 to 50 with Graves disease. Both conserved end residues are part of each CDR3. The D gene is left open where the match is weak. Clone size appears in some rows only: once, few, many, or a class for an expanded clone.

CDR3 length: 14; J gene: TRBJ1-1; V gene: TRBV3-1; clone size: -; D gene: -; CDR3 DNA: TGTACCAGCAGCCGAATTCCAGCGAACACTGAAGCTTTCTTT; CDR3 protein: CTSSRIPANTEAFF
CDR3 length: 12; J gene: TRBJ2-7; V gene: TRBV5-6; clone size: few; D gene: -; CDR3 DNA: TGTGCCAGCAGCTGGGATCTCTACGAGCAGTACTTC; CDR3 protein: CASSWDLYEQYF
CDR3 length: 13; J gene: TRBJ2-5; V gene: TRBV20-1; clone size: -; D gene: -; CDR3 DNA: TGCAGTGCTAGTTTATTGATCGGAGAGACCCTGTACTTC; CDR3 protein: CSASLLIGETLYF
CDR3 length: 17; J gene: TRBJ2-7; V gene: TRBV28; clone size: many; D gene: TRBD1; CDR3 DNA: TGTGCCAGCAGAAGCTACAGGGGGCCGGCCTATTTGGGAGAGCAGTACTTC; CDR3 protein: CASRSYRGPAYLGEQYF
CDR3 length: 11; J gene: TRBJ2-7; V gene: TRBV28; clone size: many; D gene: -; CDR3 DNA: TGTGCCAGCAGTTGGCTAGCGGAGCAGTACTTC; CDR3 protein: CASSWLAEQYF
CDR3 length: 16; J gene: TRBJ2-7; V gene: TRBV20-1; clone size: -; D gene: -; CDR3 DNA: TGCAGTGCTAGAGAGGTGTTCAGGACCAACTCCTACGAGCAGTACTTC; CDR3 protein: CSAREVFRTNSYEQYF
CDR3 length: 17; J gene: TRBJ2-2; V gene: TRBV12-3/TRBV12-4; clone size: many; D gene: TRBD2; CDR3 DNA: TGTGCCAGCAACGGACTAGCGGGAGGGCCGGGCACCGGGGAGCTGTTTTTT; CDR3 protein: CASNGLAGGPGTGELFF
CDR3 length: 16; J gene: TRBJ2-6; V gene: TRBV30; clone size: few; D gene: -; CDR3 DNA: TGTGCCTGGAGTAGGGACAAAGGCTCTGGGGCCAACGTCCTGACTTTC; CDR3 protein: CAWSRDKGSGANVLTF
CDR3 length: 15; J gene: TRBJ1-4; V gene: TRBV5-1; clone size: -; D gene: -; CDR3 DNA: TGCGCCAGCAGCTTGGACCCAGGAACTAATGAAAAACTGTTTTTT; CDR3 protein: CASSLDPGTNEKLFF
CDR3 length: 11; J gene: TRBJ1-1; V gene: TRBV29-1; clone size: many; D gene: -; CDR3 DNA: TGCAGCGTTGTCAGACAGACCGAAGCTTTCTTT; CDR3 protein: CSVVRQTEAFF
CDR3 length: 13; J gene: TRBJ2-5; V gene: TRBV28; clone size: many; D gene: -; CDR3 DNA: TGTGCCAGTAGACTAGGAGGTACAGAGACCCAGTACTTC; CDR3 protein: CASRLGGTETQYF
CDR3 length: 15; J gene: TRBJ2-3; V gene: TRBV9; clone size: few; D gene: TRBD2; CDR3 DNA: TGTGCCAGCAGCGTAGGAGCGGGAAGCACAGATACGCAGTATTTT; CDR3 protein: CASSVGAGSTDTQYF
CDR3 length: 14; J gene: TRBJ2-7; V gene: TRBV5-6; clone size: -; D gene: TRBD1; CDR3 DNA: TGTGCCAGCAGCTTGGGACAGGGGATTACCGAGCAGTACTTC; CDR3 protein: CASSLGQGITEQYF
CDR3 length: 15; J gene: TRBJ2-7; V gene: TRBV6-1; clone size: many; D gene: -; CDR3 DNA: TGTGCCAGCAGACTCCGTGCTAGCGTCTCCTACGAGCAGTACTTC; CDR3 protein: CASRLRASVSYEQYF
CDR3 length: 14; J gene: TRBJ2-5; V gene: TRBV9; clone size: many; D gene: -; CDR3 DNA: TGTGCCAGCAGCGTAGACGGTGGAGGAGAGACCCAGTACTTC; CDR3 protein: CASSVDGGGETQYF
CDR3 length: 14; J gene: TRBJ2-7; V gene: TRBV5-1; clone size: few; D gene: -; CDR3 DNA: TGCGCCAGCAGCTCGAGGGCTCGGCTCGACGAGCAGTACTTC; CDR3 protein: CASSSRARLDEQYF
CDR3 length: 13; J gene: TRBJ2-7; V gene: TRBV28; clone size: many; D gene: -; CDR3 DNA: TGTGCCAGCAGCGAGGTGTACTCCTACGAGCAGTACTTC; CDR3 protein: CASSEVYSYEQYF
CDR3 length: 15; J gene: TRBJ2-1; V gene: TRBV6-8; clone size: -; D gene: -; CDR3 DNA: TGTGCCAGCAATCCCGGCGGGACATCATACAATGAGCAGTTCTTC; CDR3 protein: CASNPGGTSYNEQFF
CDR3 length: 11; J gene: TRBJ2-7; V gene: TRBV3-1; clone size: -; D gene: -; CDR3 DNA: TGTGCCAGTGGACTGTACTACGAGCAGTACTTC; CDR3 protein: CASGLYYEQYF
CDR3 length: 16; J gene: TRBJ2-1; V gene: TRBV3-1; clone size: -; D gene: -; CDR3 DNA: TGTGCCAGCAGCCAAGTGCGCTTGAGCTCCTACAATGAGCAGTTCTTC; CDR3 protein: CASSQVRLSSYNEQFF
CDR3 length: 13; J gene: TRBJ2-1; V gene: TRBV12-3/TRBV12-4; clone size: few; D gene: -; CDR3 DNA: TGTGCCAGCAGTCCCTGGACATTGCTGGGGCAGTTCTTC; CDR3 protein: CASSPWTLLGQFF
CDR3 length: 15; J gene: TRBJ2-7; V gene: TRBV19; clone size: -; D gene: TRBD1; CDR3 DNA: TGTGCCACCCAATTCTCGACAGGGGATCCCTACGAGCAGTACTTC; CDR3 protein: CATQFSTGDPYEQYF
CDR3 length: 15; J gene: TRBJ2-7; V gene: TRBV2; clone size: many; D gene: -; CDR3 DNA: TGTGCCAGCAGTGCCTTGGGTGCCGGGTTAGACGAGCAGTACTTC; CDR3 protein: CASSALGAGLDEQYF
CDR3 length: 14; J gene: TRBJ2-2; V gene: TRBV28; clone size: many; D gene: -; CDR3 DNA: TGTGCCAGCAGCCCCCCAGAGGTCACCGGGGAGCTGTTTTTT; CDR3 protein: CASSPPEVTGELFF
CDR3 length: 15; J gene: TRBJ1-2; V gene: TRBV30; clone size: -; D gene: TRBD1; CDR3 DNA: TGTGCTTTAAGGGCGGTCGACAGGGGGAAGGGTGGCTACACCTTC; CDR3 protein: CALRAVDRGKGGYTF
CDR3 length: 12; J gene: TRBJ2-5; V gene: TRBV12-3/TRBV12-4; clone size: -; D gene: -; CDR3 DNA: TGTGCCAGCAGAAGGGACACCCAGGCCCAGTACTTC; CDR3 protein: CASRRDTQAQYF
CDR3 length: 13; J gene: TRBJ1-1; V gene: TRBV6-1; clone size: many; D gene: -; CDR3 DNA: TGTGCCAGCAGGATTGACAGGAACACTGAAGCTTTCTTT; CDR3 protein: CASRIDRNTEAFF
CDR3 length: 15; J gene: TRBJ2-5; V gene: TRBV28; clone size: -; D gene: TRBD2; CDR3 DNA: TGTGCCGACCCCTCGGAGCGGGACCCACAAGAGACCCAGTACTTC; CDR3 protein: CADPSERDPQETQYF
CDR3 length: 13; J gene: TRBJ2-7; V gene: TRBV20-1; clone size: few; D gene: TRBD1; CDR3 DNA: TGCAGTGCTAGAGACGGGACAGCCTACGAGCAGTACTTC; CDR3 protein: CSARDGTAYEQYF
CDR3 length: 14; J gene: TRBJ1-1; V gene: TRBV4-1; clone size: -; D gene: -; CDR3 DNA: TGCGCCAGCAGTCCGAGGCACCTCAACACTGAAGCTTTCTTT; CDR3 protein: CASSPRHLNTEAFF
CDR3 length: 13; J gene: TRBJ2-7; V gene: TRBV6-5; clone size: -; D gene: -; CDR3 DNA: TGTGCCAGCAGTTACATCGGGTCCTACGAGCAGTACTTC; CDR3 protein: CASSYIGSYEQYF
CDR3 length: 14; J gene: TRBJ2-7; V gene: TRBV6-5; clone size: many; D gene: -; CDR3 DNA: TGTGCCAGCAGTTACTCGGCGGAAAGCTACGAGCAGTACTTC; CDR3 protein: CASSYSAESYEQYF
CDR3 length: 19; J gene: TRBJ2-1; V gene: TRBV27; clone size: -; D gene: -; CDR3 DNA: TGTGCCAGCACGTCAAAAGCGAGCCCTATCGGCCTTCCCTACAATGAGCAGTTCTTC; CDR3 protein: CASTSKASPIGLPYNEQFF
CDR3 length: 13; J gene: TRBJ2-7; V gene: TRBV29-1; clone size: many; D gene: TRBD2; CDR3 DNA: TGCAGCGTTAGACTAGCGGGGGCCTACGAGCAGTACTTC; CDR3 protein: CSVRLAGAYEQYF
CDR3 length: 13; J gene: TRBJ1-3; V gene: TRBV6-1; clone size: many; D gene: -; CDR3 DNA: TGTGCCAGCACCTTAAACAGGGTCAACACCATATATTTT; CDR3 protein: CASTLNRVNTIYF
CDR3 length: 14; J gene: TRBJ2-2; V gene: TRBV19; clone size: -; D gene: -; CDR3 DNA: TGTGCCAGTAAAAAAGAATTGAGGACCGGGGAGCTGTTTTTT; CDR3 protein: CASKKELRTGELFF
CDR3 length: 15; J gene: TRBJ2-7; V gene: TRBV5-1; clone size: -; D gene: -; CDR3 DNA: TGCGCCAGCAGCTCTCGGGCAGGGAGCTCCTACGAGCAGTACTTC; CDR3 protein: CASSSRAGSSYEQYF
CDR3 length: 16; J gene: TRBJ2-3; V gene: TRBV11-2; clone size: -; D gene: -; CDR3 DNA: TGTGCCAGCAGCCCCTACAGCATTGCTAGCACAGATACGCAGTATTTT; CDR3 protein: CASSPYSIASTDTQYF
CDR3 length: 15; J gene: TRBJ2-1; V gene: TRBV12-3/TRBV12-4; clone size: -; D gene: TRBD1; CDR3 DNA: TGTGCCAGCAGTCAAAGAAGACAGGGCGGAAGTGAGCAGTTCTTC; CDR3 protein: CASSQRRQGGSEQFF
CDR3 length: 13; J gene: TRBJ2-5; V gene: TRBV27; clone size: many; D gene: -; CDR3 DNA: TGTGCCAGCAGTTCCCGAGGGGTAGAGACCCAGTACTTC; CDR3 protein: CASSSRGVETQYF
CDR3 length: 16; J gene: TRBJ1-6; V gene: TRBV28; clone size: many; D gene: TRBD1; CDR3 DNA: TGTGCCAGCAGTTTTGGGGTGGGACAGGGACGTTCACCCCTCCACTTT; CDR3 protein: CASSFGVGQGRSPLHF
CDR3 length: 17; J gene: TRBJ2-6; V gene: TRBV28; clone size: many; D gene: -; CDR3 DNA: TGTGCCGGAGCAGGAGCTCACCCGGGCTCTGGGGCCAACGTCCTGACTTTC; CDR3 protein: CAGAGAHPGSGANVLTF
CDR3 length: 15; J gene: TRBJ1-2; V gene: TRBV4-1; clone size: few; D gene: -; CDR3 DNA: TGCGCCAGCAGCCAAGACAGGGAAGAAAACTATGGCTACACCTTC; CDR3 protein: CASSQDREENYGYTF
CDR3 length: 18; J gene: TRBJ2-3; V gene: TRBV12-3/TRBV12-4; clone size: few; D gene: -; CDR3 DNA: TGTGCCAGCAGCCAGAACCTAAAGAAAAGCCCTAGCACAGATACGCAGTATTTT; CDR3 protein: CASSQNLKKSPSTDTQYF